This T cell receptor beta chain was documented in a study of blood T cells in healthy people across ages. In the study overall: With template switching, about one barcoded beta molecule was captured per two T cells.

A second 7 to 11 cycle PCR used barcoded and J-beta primers. TCRdb recomputed calls from the 5' RACE reads with MiXCR, one row per CDR3 protein. This table has roughly 800,000 distinct CDR3 sequences, about three fifths appearing once. Each sample used at least 7 million PBMCs. This CDR3 contains 19 residues. Germline V gives CDR1 SGHAT, CDR2 FQNNGV. Unmatched junction bases numbered 18, after V lost 1 base and J lost 7 bases. This clonotype was picked up many times. The sample was blood. The sequence was obtained from a man aged 30 to 39 in good health. The chain combines TRBV11-2 with TRBJ2-1; 8 positions agree with TRBD2. The CDR3 loop is CASSLAVVFSGRRRNEQFF. The CDR3 DNA follows: TGTGCCAGCAGCTTAGCCGTTGTCTTCAGCGGGAGAAGGCGAAATGAGCAGTTCTTC.